Listed below are T cell receptor beta chains from one sample, sequenced in a study of CD8 T cells in ankylosing spondylitis. One entry per CDR3 protein, called by TCRdb with MiXCR from the 5' RACE reads. The table includes about 240,000 distinct CDR3 sequences, around 7.8% detected once. The sample consisted of blood, either unsorted or a sorted T cell fraction (not recorded which). The receptors come from a male donor with ankylosing spondylitis or in good health (not recorded which). Both conserved end residues are trimmed from each CDR3.

j_gene | v_gene | CDR3aa
TRBJ1-1 | TRBV18 | ASSPPGGLGRSEAF
TRBJ2-7 | TRBV20-1 | SARASGGGIPAEQY
TRBJ2-1 | TRBV7-8 | ASSPRPGQGYNEQF
TRBJ2-1 | TRBV28 | ASSPGGPSYNEQF
TRBJ2-3 | TRBV20-1 | SARWGAGTDTQY
TRBJ1-1 | TRBV18 | ASSPRQGSAF
TRBJ2-3 | TRBV7-9 | ASSSSGDTQY
TRBJ1-4 | TRBV7-3 | ASSLGPENEKLF
TRBJ2-7 | TRBV15 | ATQRRTGDYEQY
TRBJ2-2 | TRBV20-1 | CARGMGGRANTGELF
TRBJ2-6 | TRBV3-1 | ASSRKGQLSGANVLT
TRBJ1-2 | TRBV20-1 | SAPQVGDGYT
TRBJ2-7 | TRBV4-3 | ASSQGTGYEQY
TRBJ2-3 | TRBV5-5 | ASSLETRDTQY
TRBJ2-3 | TRBV9 | ASSPTGRAGDTQY
TRBJ1-6 | TRBV16 | ASSHYRGNSPLH
TRBJ2-5 | TRBV7-9 | ASSFRGKETQY
TRBJ1-5 | TRBV5-6 | ASSQQGNSNQPQH
TRBJ1-1 | TRBV5-1 | ASSTGQPNTEAF
TRBJ2-1 | TRBV5-1 | ASSLDGRIFYNEQF
TRBJ2-1 | TRBV12-3/TRBV12-4 | ASSNSGRPIDEQF
TRBJ2-7 | TRBV6-1 | ASIGGYEQY
TRBJ2-1 | TRBV3-1 | ASSQPRSGNTNEQF
TRBJ1-2 | TRBV6-2/TRBV6-3 | ASSPRLGTDGYT
TRBJ2-1 | TRBV4-3 | ASSQDGATYNEQF
TRBJ2-7 | TRBV5-1 | ASSVYGVSQGYEQY
TRBJ2-1 | TRBV19 | ASSIMSGRPNEQF
TRBJ2-3 | TRBV5-1 | ASRRTSGGADTQY
TRBJ2-7 | TRBV4-3 | ASSQDSSGAYEQY
TRBJ1-5 | TRBV7-8 | ASSSTGTLHSNQPQH
TRBJ2-7 | TRBV29-1 | SVARQRGHYEQY
TRBJ2-7 | TRBV7-7 | ASSLRLAGDEQY
TRBJ2-7 | TRBV9 | ASSVLEIGEQY
TRBJ2-3 | TRBV20-1 | SARATGVARTDTQY
TRBJ2-7 | TRBV7-2 | ASSFFATAWEQY
TRBJ2-3 | TRBV15 | ATSFTSGGADTQY
TRBJ1-5 | TRBV2 | ASSENIEWTAQH
TRBJ2-3 | TRBV20-1 | SARPGVGTDTQY